This paragraph covers one TCR beta chain sequence. Its antigen is undetermined. Profiled with immunoSEQ multiplex PCR; TCRdb holds only in-frame clones, not every one. The data show 120,000 or so clones, with more than 75% seen just once and around 1.2% held by the top ten. This record belongs to a study of T cell responses to AZD1222 COVID-19 vaccine. Whole-study context: It was second doses at about 4 or about 12 weeks that were pooled.

Per the germline V gene, CDR1 is SEHNR and CDR2 is FQNEAQ (reference sequence). With 4 bases removed from V and 5 bases from J, the gap between germline ends came to 21 bases. The CDR3 sequence is 17 residues long. Study-level findings and limits: None of the repertoires were sampled until the peak T cell response had passed. Across spike, vaccine-associated CD4 TCRs were found, dominant at 160-218 and 743-854. Baseline serology detected seropositivity in only 5 to 7 AZD1222 recipients.

The chain has TRBV7-9 and TRBJ1-3; TRBD1 might be the D (6 bases). The receptor's source is an adult in good health. Sequenced here: peripheral blood, sampled on day 0 of AZD1222 vaccination. CDR3 DNA sequence: TGTGCCAGCAGCTCCACAGGGCCGAAGCAATCTCGAAACACCATATATTTT. Translated: CASSSTGPKQSRNTIYF.